Each of the 18 T cell receptor beta chains below was sequenced from the same sample in a study of shared clonotypes between healthy human individuals. Data came from immunoSEQ multiplex PCR; TCRdb stores just in-frame clones and leaves some out. The table includes roughly 2 million clones, about 94% detected once. Positively selected for CCR7, the CD45RO-negative cells used as naive CD8 cells excluded terminally differentiated effector memory CD45RA+ cells. The sample was naive CD8+ T cells sorted from blood. The receptors were gathered from a man aged 18 to 30 in good health.

The chain uses TRBV13 and TRBJ2-7, with 10 bases that match TRBD2. Germline V gene sequence: CDR1 PRHDT, CDR2 FYEKMQ (reference sequence). J was trimmed by 7 bases and V by 1 base; bases with no gene match: 4. The CDR3 is 14 amino acids. CDR3 nucleotides: TGTGCCAGCAGCTTAGCTAGCGGGAGAGATGAGCAGTACTTC. The encoded protein is CASSLASGRDEQYF.

The rearrangement links TRBV6-1 to TRBJ1-1; D is ambiguous. CDR1 and CDR2 from the germline V gene are MNHNS and SASEGT. V was trimmed by 3 bases and J by 1 base, leaving 12 bases between them. CDR3 length: 15 amino acids. The CDR3 DNA is TGTGCCAGCAGTGAGCCCGTTAGGCGGAACACTGAAGCTTTCTTT. It is translated as CASSEPVRRNTEAFF.

Details on this clone: The same CDR3 also results from other DNA sequences found in this sample. V is TRBV6-5 and J is TRBJ2-7; D ambiguous. V was cut by 5 bases and J by 3 bases, with 5 bases left in between. Germline V CDR1 and CDR2: MNHEY, SVGAGI. The CDR3 is 11 residues long. CDR3 in DNA: TGTGCCAGCAGTGTAGGCTACGAGCAGTACTTC. Translation: CASSVGYEQYF.

The gene calls are TRBV4-1 and TRBJ2-1; D is unclear. The CDR3 is 12 amino acids. Trimming cost V 4 bases and J 6 bases, with 7 bases left between them. CDR1 is MGHRA, CDR2 YSYEKL, per germline. Here the CDR3 DNA reads TGCGCCAGCAGCCGGCCCCGCAATGAGCAGTTCTTC. Translated, it gives CASSRPRNEQFF.

This rearrangement joins TRBV5-1 to TRBJ1-6; 7 bases map to TRBD1. Looked up from germline, CDR1 is SGHRS and CDR2 is YFSETQ. The V gene end was trimmed by 4 bases and the J gene end by 8 bases; junction bases not matched to a gene: 12. The CDR3 consists of 16 residues. The CDR3 coding sequence is TGCGCCAGCAGCCCTCTTGGGACAGCACTCGATTCACCCCTCCACTTT. It translates to CASSPLGTALDSPLHF. The variable domain in full, with the rest retrieved from reference TRBV5-1 and TRBJ1-6, is KAGVTQTPRYLIKTRGQQVTLSCSPISGHRSVSWYQQTPGQGLQFLFEYFSETQRNKGNFPGRFSGRQFSNSRSEMNVSTLELGDSALYLCASSPLGTALDSPLHFGNGTRLTVT.

This sequence joins TRBV7-9 and TRBJ2-7, with 7 bases identical to TRBD1. The CDR3 runs 13 residues. J was trimmed by 5 bases and V by 2 bases; bases with no gene match: 3. Germline V gives CDR1 SEHNR, CDR2 FQNEAQ (reference sequence). CDR3 loop: CASSLRDRDEQYF. CDR3 in DNA: TGTGCCAGCAGCTTACGAGACAGGGACGAGCAGTACTTC.

The chain couples TRBV28 to TRBJ1-2, with TRBD1 identical over 8 bases. The CDR3 totals 15 residues. From germline, CDR1 is MDHEN and CDR2 SYDVKM. J lost 4 bases, V lost 6 bases, and 10 bases had no gene match. Here the CDR3 reads CASSHLSGTGYGYTF. The CDR3 nucleotides are TGTGCCAGCAGCCACCTATCCGGGACAGGCTATGGCTACACCTTC.

The chain joins TRBV30 to TRBJ2-5, with D hard to call. Between the trimmed V and J ends, which lost 1 base and 0 bases, there was a span of 6 bases. Germline V gene sequence: CDR1 GTSNPN, CDR2 SVGIG (reference sequence). The CDR3 runs 13 residues. This CDR3 reads CAWSGENQETQYF. For the CDR3, the DNA is TGTGCCTGGAGTGGGGAAAACCAAGAGACCCAGTACTTC.

The CDR3 loop is CASSWGQGNTIYF. The DNA of the CDR3 is TGTGCCAGCAGCTGGGGACAGGGAAACACCATATATTTT. The gene calls are TRBV5-5 and TRBJ1-3; 7 bases map to TRBD1. CDR3 length: 13 amino acids. CDR1 and CDR2 from the germline V gene are SGHKS and YYEKEE (reference sequence). V shed 3 bases, J shed 4 bases, and the junction held 1 base outside the gene matches. The whole variable domain, remainder taken from reference TRBV5-5 and TRBJ1-3, is DAGVTQSPTHLIKTRGQQVTLRCSPISGHKSVSWYQQVLGQGPQFIFQYYEKEERGRGNFPDRFSARQFPNYSSELNVNALLLGDSALYLCASSWGQGNTIYFGEGSWLTVV.

The chain links TRBV9 to TRBJ2-3; D unclear. CDR1 SGDLS and CDR2 YYNGEE come from the germline V gene. V lost 0 bases, J lost 6 bases, and 14 bases lay in between. There are 15 residues in the CDR3. Here the CDR3 DNA reads TGTGCCAGCAGCGTAGAGGGTCCCGCAAGGGATACGCAGTATTTT. As protein: CASSVEGPARDTQYF.

V usage is TRBV7-9 and J usage is TRBJ2-3; 8 bases match TRBD2. Trimming took 11 bases from V and 2 from J; bases not matched to a gene: 6. Germline values: CDR1 SEHNR, CDR2 FQNEAQ (reference sequence). This CDR3 is 13 amino acids long. The CDR3 spells CAHSSGVTDTQYF. The CDR3, as DNA: TGTGCCCACAGTAGCGGGGTCACAGATACGCAGTATTTT.

On this clone itself: The identical CDR3 is also encoded by other nucleotide sequences in the sample. The V gene is TRBV27, the J gene TRBJ1-5, with D possibly TRBD1 on 5 matching bases. The V and J ends lost 2 bases and 7 bases respectively, with 9 bases between them. Per germline, CDR1 MNHEY and CDR2 SMNVEV (reference sequence). CDR3 length: 13 residues. CDR3 in DNA: TGTGCCAGCAGTTTAAGCGGGGACCAGCCCCAGCATTTT. This encodes CASSLSGDQPQHF.

V is TRBV4-1 and J is TRBJ2-1; D might be TRBD1 (6 bases). The CDR3 is 15 residues long. CDR1 MGHRA and CDR2 YSYEKL come from the germline V gene. The germline V and J ends were trimmed by 0 bases and 8 bases, with 14 bases remaining between them. CDR3: CASSQELGAGHEQFF. The CDR3 coding sequence is TGCGCCAGCAGCCAAGAGTTGGGGGCGGGTCATGAGCAGTTCTTC.

The genes are TRBV6-8 and TRBJ2-3, with 14 bases fitting TRBD2. Germline values: CDR1 MNHGY, CDR2 SAAAGT. J lost 2 bases, V lost 5 bases, and 18 bases had no gene match. The CDR3 consists of 21 residues. The CDR3 nucleotides are TGTGCCAGCAGTCCTAAGTTGGGGACTAGCGGGAGTAGGGGCTACACAGATACGCAGTATTTT. It yields the protein CASSPKLGTSGSRGYTDTQYF.

This clone was seen only once. CDR3 sequence (DNA): TGTGCCAGCAGCTTCTTACGGGACAGGGCTACGAACACCGGGGAGCTGTTTTTT. Translation: CASSFLRDRATNTGELFF. The chain is built from TRBV7-9 and TRBJ2-2; 9 bases fit TRBD1. This CDR3 has 18 amino acids. Per germline, CDR1 SEHNR and CDR2 FQNEAQ (reference sequence). Trimming at V came to 3 bases and at J to 0 bases, leaving 8 bases not matched to a gene.

A note on this clone: This same CDR3 is encoded by further DNA sequences in the sample. V is TRBV6-5 and J is TRBJ2-5; D not certain. Germline V gene data show CDR1 as MNHEY and CDR2 as SVGAGI. The CDR3 totals 11 residues. Deletions cut 3 bases from V and 5 bases from J, with 4 bases between. The DNA of the CDR3 is TGTGCCAGCAGTTATTGGGAGACCCAGTACTTC. It specifies CASSYWETQYF.

The V call is TRBV4-3, the J call TRBJ2-7; 7 bases map to TRBD2. CDR1 and CDR2 from the germline V gene are LGHNA and YSLEER. The CDR3 runs to 15 residues. Trimming took 4 bases from V and 2 from J; bases not matched to a gene: 8. This chain's CDR3 is CASSLLSGETYEQYF. CDR3 DNA: TGCGCCAGCAGCCTACTAAGCGGGGAAACCTACGAGCAGTACTTC.

The V call is TRBV5-6, the J call TRBJ1-6; D possibly corresponds to TRBD1 (5 bases). The CDR3 sequence is 18 residues long. CDR1 and CDR2 (germline): SGHDT, YYEEEE. Trimming took 0 bases from V and 4 from J, leaving 17 bases between them. The CDR3 DNA is TGTGCCAGCAGCTTGGCAACAGGCAGGACGAGTTATAATTCACCCCTCCACTTT. The encoded protein is CASSLATGRTSYNSPLHF.